The next 32 T cell receptor beta chains were all read from a single sample in a study of CD8+ T cells in alopecia areata. Following RNA extraction, reverse transcription yielded cDNA that acted as the sequencing template. Sequencing used immunoSEQ multiplex PCR; TCRdb keeps in-frame clones, though not all of them. Of hundreds of thousands of clones in the sample, approximately 61% were seen once. The sequencing used CD4+ T cells sorted from blood, collected at week 0. The receptors stem from a human donor with alopecia areata.

The chain uses TRBV19 and TRBJ2-1; D is possibly TRBD2 (5 bases). This CDR3 has 14 amino acids. Trimming removed 2 bases at V and 5 bases at J, with 10 bases between. Germline V gene data show CDR1 as LNHDA and CDR2 as SQIVND (reference sequence). CDR3 bases: TGTGCCAGTAGTATACGAGGGAATAACAATGAGCAGTTCTTC. Amino acids: CASSIRGNNNEQFF.

Concerning this clone: This sample includes further DNA sequences coding for the same CDR3. V gene TRBV30 combines with J gene TRBJ1-5, with D uncertain. V was pared by 0 bases and J by 2 bases, with 5 bases between. Germline assignment: CDR1 GTSNPN and CDR2 SVGIG (reference sequence). This CDR3 spans 13 amino acids. The CDR3, as DNA: TGTGCCTGGAGTGTACAGCGCAATCAGCCCCAGCATTTT. Its translation: CAWSVQRNQPQHF. Full variable domain (remainder filled in from reference TRBV30 and TRBJ1-5): SQTIHQWPATLVQPVGSPLSLECTVEGTSNPNLYWYRQAAGRGLQLLFYSVGIGQISSEVPQNLSASRPQDRQFILSSKKLLLSDSGFYLCAWSVQRNQPQHFGDGTRLSIL.

This clone has just one count. The chain carries TRBV10-2 and TRBJ1-6, with D possibly TRBD1 on 6 matching bases. Germline-derived CDR1 and CDR2 are WSHSY and SAAADI. The CDR3 has 15 residues. V was shortened by 2 bases and J by 6 bases, with 11 bases between the two germline ends. Here the CDR3 reads CASSEPGHVNSPLHF. The CDR3 DNA reads as TGCGCCAGCAGTGAGCCGGGACATGTTAATTCACCCCTCCACTTT.

The rearrangement links TRBV7-3 to TRBJ2-4; 7 nucleotides line up with TRBD1. The CDR3 totals 14 residues. Germline CDR1 reads SGHTA; CDR2 reads FQGTGA. The V gene end was trimmed by 3 bases and the J gene end by 7 bases; junction bases not matched to a gene: 6. The CDR3, as DNA: TGTGCCAGCAGCTTTGGGACAGTTCGGAACATTCAGTACTTC. This codes for CASSFGTVRNIQYF. Combining the CDR3 with reference TRBV7-3 and TRBJ2-4 gives the whole variable domain GAGVSQTPSNKVTEKGKYVELRCDPISGHTALYWYRQSLGQGPEFLIYFQGTGAADDSGLPNDRFFAVRPEGSVSTLKIQRTERGDSAVYLCASSFGTVRNIQYFGAGTRLSVL.

This chain connects TRBV9 to TRBJ1-1; D unresolved. Between the trimmed V and J ends, which lost 4 bases and 7 bases, there was a span of 14 bases. The CDR3 has 13 residues. Germline CDR1 reads SGDLS; CDR2 reads YYNGEE. CDR3 residues: CASSTARVGEAFF. CDR3 DNA: TGTGCCAGCAGCACAGCGAGGGTTGGTGAAGCTTTCTTT. The whole variable domain, filled in from reference TRBV9 and TRBJ1-1, reads DSGVTQTPKHLITATGQRVTLRCSPRSGDLSVYWYQQSLDQGLQFLIQYYNGEERAKGNILERFSAQQFPDLHSELNLSSLELGDSALYFCASSTARVGEAFFGQGTRLTVV.

In this sample, this clone turned up once. The CDR3 sequence: CASSLAPSGPKQTQYF. DNA of the CDR3: TGTGCCAGCAGCTTAGCGCCATCTGGCCCCAAGCAGACCCAGTACTTC. The genes are TRBV7-2 and TRBJ2-5; D uncertain. Per germline, CDR1 SGHTA and CDR2 FQGNSA. Trimming removed 0 bases from V and 6 bases from J, with 17 bases in between. CDR3 length equals 16 residues.

The CDR3 loop is CASSQDASSGGGLQETQYF. CDR3 bases: TGTGCCAGCAGCCAAGACGCTTCATCGGGCGGGGGCCTCCAAGAGACCCAGTACTTC. J is TRBJ2-5 and V is TRBV4-2; a possible D gene is TRBD2 (7 bases). The CDR3 is 19 residues long. Germline V gives CDR1 LGHNA, CDR2 YNFKEQ. The germline V and J ends were trimmed by 0 bases and 1 base, with 21 bases remaining between them.

The genes are TRBV2 and TRBJ1-5; a possible D gene is TRBD1 (5 bases). Per germline, CDR1 SNHLY and CDR2 FYNNEI. The germline V and J ends were trimmed by 4 bases and 5 bases, with 12 bases remaining between them. The CDR3 spans 14 residues. CDR3 sequence: CASSVGAGDQPQHF. The DNA for the CDR3 is TGTGCCAGCAGTGTAGGGGCCGGGGATCAGCCCCAGCATTTT.

The V gene is TRBV30, the J gene TRBJ2-5; D perhaps matches TRBD1 (6 bases). CDR1 and CDR2 (germline): GTSNPN, SVGIG (reference sequence). Trimming pared 4 bases from V and 4 bases from J, leaving 13 bases between. The CDR3 covers 13 residues. CDR3 DNA sequence: TGTGCCTGGACTAGGGACATGAGAGAGACCCAGTACTTC. This translates into CAWTRDMRETQYF.

The V gene is TRBV7-8, the J gene TRBJ1-1, with D possibly TRBD1 on 6 matching bases. This CDR3 region has 15 residues. V was cut by 5 bases and J by 1 base, with 14 bases left in between. Germline V CDR1 and CDR2: SGHVS, FQNEAQ. CDR3 residues: CASSKIAGENTEAFF. The CDR3 bases are TGTGCCAGCAGCAAAATTGCAGGGGAGAACACTGAAGCTTTCTTT.

This clone was recorded only once. The gene calls are TRBV29-1 and TRBJ1-3; D is undetermined. CDR1 and CDR2 (germline): SQVTM, ANQGSEA. Trimming removed 4 bases at V and 0 bases at J, with 4 bases between. The CDR3 has 12 residues. CDR3 residues: CSVGISGNTIYF. The CDR3 DNA sequence: TGCAGCGTTGGGATCTCTGGAAACACCATATATTTT.

The chain carries TRBV30 and TRBJ2-7, with 8 bases aligning to TRBD1. The length of the CDR3 is 13 residues. Trimming removed 3 bases from V and 6 bases from J; junction bases left unmatched: 7. Germline V gene lookup returns CDR1 GTSNPN and CDR2 SVGIG (reference sequence). In DNA, the CDR3 is TGTGCCTGGAGCACAGGGGGTCATACCGAGCAGTACTTC. It translates to CAWSTGGHTEQYF.

The chain is built from TRBV6-5 and TRBJ1-3; D gene uncertain. The CDR3 has 15 amino acids. V shed 1 base and J shed 0 bases, with 7 bases lying between them. Germline assignment: CDR1 MNHEY and CDR2 SVGAGI. In nucleotides, the CDR3 is TGTGCCAGCAGTTACTTGGCCGGCTCTGGAAACACCATATATTTT. This codes for CASSYLAGSGNTIYF.

The rearrangement joins TRBV4-3 to TRBJ1-2; D is uncertain. The germline gives CDR1 LGHNA, CDR2 YSLEER. The CDR3 is 14 amino acids. V gave up 1 base and J gave up 2 bases, with 8 bases separating them. The CDR3 spells CASSQVAGNYGYTF. CDR3 sequence (DNA): TGCGCCAGCAGCCAAGTAGCGGGGAACTATGGCTACACCTTC.

The chain links TRBV6-5 to TRBJ2-5, with TRBD1 identical over 8 bases. The germline V gene has CDR1 MNHEY and CDR2 SVGAGI. This CDR3 has 15 residues. J gave up 2 bases and V 5 bases, and 7 bases lay outside the gene matches. The CDR3 nucleotides are TGTGCCAGCAGTCCGGACAGGGCCGGTCAAGAGACCCAGTACTTC. This codes for CASSPDRAGQETQYF.

The V gene is TRBV9, the J gene TRBJ2-3, with D perhaps matching TRBD1 or TRBD2 (5 bases each). The CDR3 runs 14 residues. Looked up from germline, CDR1 is SGDLS and CDR2 is YYNGEE. Trimming pared 0 bases from V and 2 bases from J, leaving 7 bases between. CDR3 coding DNA: TGTGCCAGCAGCGTAGTCGGGGCCACAGATACGCAGTATTTT. It is translated as CASSVVGATDTQYF.

V and J are TRBV30 and TRBJ2-7; weak D call: TRBD2 (6 bases). V lost 5 bases, J lost 7 bases, and 12 bases lay in between. The germline V gene encodes CDR1 GTSNPN and CDR2 SVGIG (reference sequence). The CDR3 is 11 residues long. The CDR3 loop reads CAWGIGGEQYF. CDR3 DNA sequence: TGTGCCTGGGGGATCGGAGGGGAGCAGTACTTC.

A few counts support this clone. The V and J genes are TRBV7-2 and TRBJ2-7; D may be TRBD2 (7 bases). V lost 1 base and J lost 6, with 16 bases in between. Germline-derived CDR1 and CDR2 are SGHTA and FQGNSA. The CDR3 consists of 15 residues. The CDR3 region is CASSLEGRGPSEQYF. The CDR3 nucleotides are TGTGCCAGCAGCTTAGAAGGGCGGGGGCCGAGCGAGCAGTACTTC.

CDR3 amino acids: CASSRVGGDDTEAFF. In DNA form, the CDR3 reads TGTGCCAGCAGCCGCGTCGGGGGGGACGACACTGAAGCTTTCTTT. The chain recombines TRBV11-2 with TRBJ1-1; the D gene is possibly TRBD1 (5 bases). The CDR3 spans 15 residues. V lost 5 bases, J lost 3 bases, and 16 bases lay in between. Germline V gene lookup returns CDR1 SGHAT and CDR2 FQNNGV.

The chain has TRBV30 and TRBJ1-1; unclear D gene. The V end was cut by 0 bases, the J end by 1 base, with 12 bases between. The V gene's germline CDR1 is GTSNPN and CDR2 SVGIG (reference sequence). CDR3 length: 15 amino acids. The CDR3 is CAWSVNGQSNTEAFF. CDR3 nucleotide sequence: TGTGCCTGGAGTGTAAACGGGCAGTCGAACACTGAAGCTTTCTTT.

This sequence joins TRBV14 and TRBJ1-6; possible D gene TRBD1, 6 bases. Germline V gene data show CDR1 as SGHDN and CDR2 as FVKESK. This CDR3 contains 13 residues. Trimming removed 10 bases at V and 7 bases at J, with 14 bases between. The CDR3 loop is CATSGQPNSPLHF. The CDR3 nucleotides read TGTGCCACCTCCGGACAGCCCAATTCACCCCTCCACTTT.

The J gene is TRBJ1-4, the V gene TRBV6-6, with unresolved D. CDR1 and CDR2 (germline): MNHNY, SVGAGI (reference sequence). Trimming removed 0 bases at V and 7 bases at J, with 6 bases between. The CDR3 totals 13 residues. CDR3 amino acids: CASSYSYGEKLFF. In DNA, the CDR3 is TGTGCCAGCAGTTACTCGTACGGTGAAAAACTGTTTTTT.

About this clone itself: Sequence at one end of the junction differs from germline and may be a read error. CDR3 DNA: TGTGCTAGCAGCTTAGCGCCGGAATCCTACGAGCAGTACTTC. Amino acid sequence: CASSLAPESYEQYF. The chain employs TRBV7-7 and TRBJ2-7; TRBD2 might be the D (5 bases). Germline CDR1 SSHAT, CDR2 FNYEAQ (reference sequence). The length of the CDR3 is 14 residues.

In DNA form, the CDR3 reads TGCGCCAGCTCCGACGGCCTTAAGAGTTACTTC. This encodes CASSDGLKSYF. The chain links TRBV5-1 to TRBJ2-7; D unresolved. V dropped 7 bases and J dropped 13 bases, with 18 bases sitting between them. This CDR3 contains 11 residues. From germline, CDR1 is SGHRS and CDR2 YFSETQ.

In its sample, this clone was seen a few times. The chain links TRBV7-9 to TRBJ2-3, with D perhaps TRBD1 (6 bases). The CDR3 sequence is 15 residues long. V lost 1 base and J lost 2, with 10 bases in between. Germline lookup yields CDR1 SEHNR and CDR2 FQNEAQ (reference sequence). The DNA for the CDR3 is TGTGCCAGCAGCTTAGGACAGGACCTCACAGATACGCAGTATTTT. Amino acids: CASSLGQDLTDTQYF.

The table lists this clone with a count of one. The rearrangement uses TRBV7-8 and TRBJ2-7, with D uncertain. The V gene lost 1 base and the J gene lost 7 bases, with 17 bases spanning the gap. CDR3 length equals 15 residues. Germline CDR1 reads SGHVS; CDR2 reads FQNEAQ. DNA of the CDR3: TGTGCCAGCAGCTTAGGTTGGGCCGAAGCCGGGGAGCAGTACTTC. The encoded protein is CASSLGWAEAGEQYF.

The chain combines TRBV7-3 with TRBJ2-5, with 8 bases lining up with TRBD1. The V segment lost 5 bases and the J segment 4 bases; nucleotides outside the gene matches: 6. The CDR3 has 14 amino acids. Germline CDR1 reads SGHTA; CDR2 reads FQGTGA. CDR3 protein: CASSPSGGRETQYF. In DNA, the CDR3 is TGTGCCAGCAGCCCCTCAGGGGGCCGAGAGACCCAGTACTTC. Full variable domain (rest looked up from reference TRBV7-3 and TRBJ2-5): GAGVSQTPSNKVTEKGKYVELRCDPISGHTALYWYRQSLGQGPEFLIYFQGTGAADDSGLPNDRFFAVRPEGSVSTLKIQRTERGDSAVYLCASSPSGGRETQYFGPGTRLLVL.

This chain links TRBV10-3 with TRBJ2-7; D may correspond to TRBD1 or TRBD2 (5 bases each). Trimming shortened V by 3 bases and J by 0 bases, and 9 bases separated the two germline ends. Germline V CDR1 and CDR2: ENHRY, SYGVKD. The CDR3 is made up of 14 amino acids. CDR3 in DNA: TGTGCCATCAGTGACTGGGGGACCTCCTACGAGCAGTACTTC. Translation: CAISDWGTSYEQYF.

The chain carries TRBV9 and TRBJ2-2, with 12 bases fitting TRBD2. The germline V gene encodes CDR1 SGDLS and CDR2 YYNGEE. V gave up 0 bases and J gave up 5 bases; unmatched junction bases: 5. The CDR3 loop spans 17 amino acids. The CDR3 coding sequence is TGTGCCAGCAGCGTAGAGACTAGCGGGGGACTTACCGGGGAGCTGTTTTTT. Amino acid sequence: CASSVETSGGLTGELFF.

CDR3 in amino acids: CASSFDRGGTDTQYF. For the CDR3, the DNA is TGTGCCAGCAGCTTCGACAGGGGGGGCACAGATACGCAGTATTTT. This chain uses TRBV7-9 with TRBJ2-3, with TRBD1 identical over 9 bases. This CDR3 has 15 amino acids. Germline V lookup: CDR1 SEHNR, CDR2 FQNEAQ (reference sequence). Losses at the gene ends were 3 bases for V and 1 base for J; bases not matched to a gene: 2.

In its sample, this clone was seen once. This sequence joins TRBV12-5 and TRBJ1-3, with D possibly being TRBD1 (5 bases). This CDR3 region has 15 residues. Germline values: CDR1 LGHNT, CDR2 FRNRAP. The V end was cut by 3 bases, the J end by 0 bases, with 9 bases between. The CDR3: CASGFGQRSGNTIYF. CDR3 nucleotide sequence: TGTGCTAGTGGTTTCGGACAACGCTCTGGAAACACCATATATTTT.

With regard to this clone: The same CDR3 can be traced to other DNA sequences in this sample. This chain joins TRBV29-1 and TRBJ1-2; TRBD1 agrees at 7 bases. The V and J ends lost 6 bases and 4 bases, in that order; junction bases with no gene match: 2. Germline loops: CDR1 SQVTM, CDR2 ANQGSEA. CDR3 length: 11 residues. The CDR3 nucleotides are TGCAGCGTCGGGACAGTCTATGGCTACACCTTC. This sequence encodes CSVGTVYGYTF.